Each of the 30 T cell receptor beta chains below was sequenced from the same sample in a study of early T cells in non-severe SARS-CoV-2 infection. TCRdb itself ran the 5' RACE reads through MiXCR, one entry per CDR3 protein. The sample has tens of thousands of distinct CDR3 sequences; 8.5% to 12% are singletons. Sequencing used whole blood. These receptors originate from an adult who was a healthcare worker with PCR-confirmed SARS-CoV-2 infection or an uninfected control (not recorded which).

This clonotype appeared a few times. The chain carries TRBV20-1 and TRBJ2-5, with 7 nucleotides matching TRBD2. Germline V gene sequence: CDR1 DFQATT, CDR2 SNEGSKA (reference sequence). The CDR3 length is 13 residues. The trim removed 4 bases at V and 0 bases at J, leaving 2 bases unmatched. The CDR3 DNA reads TGCAGTGCTACGGGGACTAACCAAGAGACCCAGTACTTC. This codes for CSATGTNQETQYF.

V usage is TRBV28 and J usage is TRBJ2-3; TRBD2 matches at 8 bases. CDR3 size: 13 residues. In germline, CDR1 is MDHEN, CDR2 SYDVKM. V gave up 4 bases and J gave up 10 bases; unmatched junction bases: 7. The CDR3 region is CASSSPGLEAQYF. In DNA, the CDR3 is TGTGCCAGCAGTTCTCCGGGACTAGAAGCGCAGTATTTT. The full variable domain, in which reference TRBV28 and TRBJ2-3 provide the parts outside the CDR3, is DVKVTQSSRYLVKRTGEKVFLECVQDMDHENMFWYRQDPGLGLRLIYFSYDVKMKEKGDIPEGYSVSREKKERFSLILESASTNQTSMYLCASSSPGLEAQYFGPGTRLTVL.

This clonotype was observed many times. This chain links TRBV7-8 with TRBJ1-2; 8 nucleotides align to TRBD1. In germline, CDR1 is SGHVS, CDR2 FQNEAQ. CDR3 size: 15 residues. V lost 0 bases and J lost 8; bases outside the gene matches: 8. The CDR3 here is CASSLAETGVGGYTF. The CDR3 nucleotides are TGTGCCAGCAGCTTAGCCGAGACAGGGGTTGGCGGCTACACCTTC.

With regard to this clonotype: This may be a read error: a much more frequent sequence differs by one nucleotide. V usage is TRBV6-6 and J usage is TRBJ2-2; D is perhaps TRBD1 (5 bases). The CDR3 is made up of 12 amino acids. The germline V gene encodes CDR1 MNHNY and CDR2 SVGAGI (reference sequence). The CDR3 bases are TGTGCAGGGGTGAGGAACACCGGGGAGCTGTTTTTT. It specifies CAGVRNTGELFF.

This clonotype has only a few counts. The chain links TRBV5-4 to TRBJ2-7; no firm D call. This CDR3 comprises 13 residues. Per germline, CDR1 SGHNT and CDR2 YYREEE (reference sequence). V dropped 5 bases and J dropped 0 bases, with 9 bases sitting between them. DNA of the CDR3: TGTGCCAGCAGTCCTAGGAGCTCCTACGAGCAGTACTTC. This sequence encodes CASSPRSSYEQYF.

At least ten counts were recorded for this clonotype. The chain combines TRBV12-3 or TRBV12-4 with TRBJ1-5; D not certain. The CDR3 covers 12 residues. The V end was cut by 6 bases, the J end by 2 bases, with 5 bases between. The CDR3 region has the DNA TGTGCCAGCAGGTCGGGCAATCAGCCCCAGCATTTT. This encodes CASRSGNQPQHF.

The chain has TRBV4-2 and TRBJ1-1; the D gene is possibly TRBD1 (5 bases). This CDR3 has 15 residues. CDR1 LGHNA and CDR2 YNFKEQ come from the germline V gene. Trimming left V 0 bases short and J 6 bases short, with 14 bases between. DNA for the CDR3: TGTGCCAGCAGCCAAGACAGGGCGGGGGTTTCTGAAGCTTTCTTT. This codes for CASSQDRAGVSEAFF.

V is TRBV5-1 and J is TRBJ1-1, with D possibly TRBD1 on 5 matching bases. Germline CDR1 and CDR2: SGHRS and YFSETQ. With 1 base removed from V and 4 bases from J, the gap between germline ends came to 11 bases. The CDR3 is made up of 14 amino acids. The CDR3 region is CASSLSGRVTEAFF. The DNA of the CDR3 is TGCGCCAGCAGCTTGAGCGGCAGGGTCACTGAAGCTTTCTTT.

This chain uses TRBV19 with TRBJ2-4; TRBD2 might be the D (5 bases). Between the trimmed V and J ends, which lost 6 bases and 5 bases, there was a span of 14 bases. Germline lookup yields CDR1 LNHDA and CDR2 SQIVND (reference sequence). The CDR3 is 14 amino acids. DNA for the CDR3: TGTGCCAGTAGATCCTACGGGAACCAAAACATTCAGTACTTC. Encoded protein: CASRSYGNQNIQYF.

This clonotype has at least ten counts. The chain uses TRBV5-1 and TRBJ1-2; 9 bases align to TRBD1. Trimming removed 0 bases from V and 6 bases from J; junction bases left unmatched: 9. This CDR3 is 16 amino acids long. Germline V gene data show CDR1 as SGHRS and CDR2 as YFSETQ. In DNA, the CDR3 is TGCGCCAGCAGCTTGGCCACGACAGGGGGGCAGGATGGCTACACCTTC. It is translated as CASSLATTGGQDGYTF.

This clonotype was picked up a small number of times. The chain recombines TRBV4-1 with TRBJ2-3; TRBD2 matches 9 bases. Germline V gene data show CDR1 as MGHRA and CDR2 as YSYEKL. The CDR3 runs 17 residues. With V trimmed by 0 bases and J by 1 base, 5 bases remained unmatched. The CDR3, as DNA: TGCGCCAGCAGCCAAGATTTTAAGCGGGGGGGCACAGATACGCAGTATTTT. Protein sequence: CASSQDFKRGGTDTQYF.

This clonotype was detected only a few times. The chain recombines TRBV12-5 with TRBJ2-7; 7 bases are a match to TRBD1. J lost 0 bases, V lost 5 bases, and 10 bases had no gene match. This CDR3 comprises 16 residues. Per the germline V gene, CDR1 is LGHNT and CDR2 is FRNRAP. CDR3 coding DNA: TGTGCTAGTGGTGGAATCCTCCGACAGGGCTCCTACGAGCAGTACTTC. Protein product: CASGGILRQGSYEQYF.

This clonotype was observed a few times. This chain uses TRBV25-1 with TRBJ2-5, with D possibly matching TRBD2 (6 bases). Germline CDR1 MGHDK, CDR2 SYGVNS. The V and J ends lost 2 bases and 5 bases respectively, with 15 bases between them. This CDR3 spans 15 amino acids. For the CDR3, the DNA is TGTGCCAGCAGTGAAATAGGAGGAGGGCGGGAGACCCAGTACTTC. Protein sequence: CASSEIGGGRETQYF.

This clonotype was observed a few times. The chain has TRBV7-9 and TRBJ1-6, with unresolved D. CDR3 size: 15 residues. Trimming stripped 5 bases from V and 13 bases from J, with 21 bases between. Germline loops: CDR1 SEHNR, CDR2 FQNEAQ (reference sequence). The CDR3 coding sequence is TGTGCCAGCAGCCACTCTAGAAGGGTTTCACTTCCCCTCCACTTT. It codes for CASSHSRRVSLPLHF.

In its sample, this clonotype was seen many times. The rearrangement uses TRBV6-6 and TRBJ2-7; a weak D match, TRBD2 (6 bases). V was trimmed by 4 bases and J by 2 bases, leaving 12 bases between them. Germline CDR1 is MNHNY and CDR2 is SVGAGI (reference sequence). This CDR3 is built from 14 residues. CDR3 region: CASSFGGRTYEQYF. CDR3 nucleotide sequence: TGTGCCAGCAGTTTCGGGGGTCGCACCTACGAGCAGTACTTC.

This clonotype was detected ten times or more. This sequence joins TRBV11-2 and TRBJ2-5; D gene unclear. V was trimmed by 1 base and J by 2 bases, leaving 11 bases between them. From germline, CDR1 is SGHAT and CDR2 FQNNGV. The CDR3 sequence is 15 residues long. CDR3: CASSLVVTRQETQYF. Written as DNA, the CDR3 is TGTGCCAGCAGCTTAGTCGTTACCCGACAAGAGACCCAGTACTTC.

This clonotype was found a few times. The gene calls are TRBV5-1 and TRBJ2-7, with D perhaps matching TRBD1 (5 bases). This CDR3 contains 14 residues. Trimming cost V 0 bases and J 6 bases, with 13 bases left between them. Germline-derived CDR1 and CDR2 are SGHRS and YFSETQ. CDR3 nucleotides: TGCGCCAGCAGCTTGGGGTCCAGGGAAGGCGAGCAGTACTTC. Its protein product is CASSLGSREGEQYF. The whole variable domain, filled in from reference TRBV5-1 and TRBJ2-7, reads KAGVTQTPRYLIKTRGQQVTLSCSPISGHRSVSWYQQTPGQGLQFLFEYFSETQRNKGNFPGRFSGRQFSNSRSEMNVSTLELGDSALYLCASSLGSREGEQYFGPGTRLTVT.

The chain carries TRBV5-1 and TRBJ2-6, with TRBD1 as a possible D gene (6 bases). The V and J ends lost 4 bases and 2 bases respectively, with 13 bases between them. This CDR3 region has 16 residues. CDR1 is SGHRS and CDR2 is YFSETQ in the germline V gene. In nucleotides, the CDR3 is TGCGCCAGCAGCCTACAGGGAAACCCTGGGGCCAACGTCCTGACTTTC. It encodes CASSLQGNPGANVLTF.

The V call is TRBV14, the J call TRBJ2-1; D is perhaps TRBD1 or TRBD2 (5 bases each). Germline V gives CDR1 SGHDN, CDR2 FVKESK. The V end was cut by 1 base, the J end by 8 bases, with 12 bases between. This CDR3 contains 14 residues. CDR3 region: CASSQVGGSDEQFF. In DNA form, the CDR3 reads TGTGCCAGCAGCCAAGTTGGGGGAAGTGATGAGCAGTTCTTC.

The chain has TRBV7-2 and TRBJ1-2; D is perhaps TRBD1 (5 bases). The V gene lost 1 base and the J gene lost 1 base, with 7 bases spanning the gap. The CDR3 runs to 14 residues. The germline gives CDR1 SGHTA, CDR2 FQGNSA. Here the CDR3 DNA reads TGTGCCAGCAGCTTAGGAGGGGTTAACTATGGCTACACCTTC. Translating it yields CASSLGGVNYGYTF.

J is TRBJ2-3 and V is TRBV29-1; 9 positions match TRBD2. This CDR3 has 14 residues. The V gene's germline CDR1 is SQVTM and CDR2 ANQGSEA. CDR3 in DNA: TGCACTTCCTCTAGCTGGACTAGCGCAGATACGCAGTATTTT. This translates into CTSSSWTSADTQYF.

V gene TRBV29-1 combines with J gene TRBJ1-4; no clear D gene. This CDR3 comprises 13 residues. The germline gives CDR1 SQVTM, CDR2 ANQGSEA. Trimming took off 5 bases at V and 4 bases at J, with 11 bases between the two ends. The CDR3 protein is CSVRPWGNEKLFF. CDR3 DNA: TGCAGCGTTAGACCCTGGGGTAATGAAAAACTGTTTTTT.

There are many counts of this clonotype. This chain connects TRBV11-1 to TRBJ1-1; D gene uncertain. From germline, CDR1 is SGHAT and CDR2 FQDESV (reference sequence). This CDR3 contains 12 residues. V dropped 5 bases and J dropped 9 bases, with 13 bases sitting between them. CDR3 sequence reads: CASSQSITQAFF. For the CDR3, the DNA is TGTGCCAGCAGCCAGAGCATAACACAAGCTTTCTTT.

At least ten counts were recorded for this clonotype. This rearrangement joins TRBV6-2 or TRBV6-3 to TRBJ2-1; 7 bases are a match to TRBD2. The CDR3 contains 13 residues. The J segment lost 6 bases and the V segment lost 6 bases, leaving 5 bases of the junction unmatched. Germline V CDR1 and CDR2: MNHEY, SVGEGT. The chain's CDR3 is CASSRAGVNEQFF. CDR3 coding DNA: TGTGCCAGCAGCCGGGCGGGAGTCAATGAGCAGTTCTTC.

The V call is TRBV6-6, the J call TRBJ1-2, with a possible D match to TRBD1 (6 bases). The germline gives CDR1 MNHNY, CDR2 SVGAGI (reference sequence). This CDR3 comprises 16 residues. Trimming cost V 5 bases and J 2 bases, with 18 bases left between them. The DNA of the CDR3 is TGTGCCAGCAGTGAACAAGGGACACCGTCGAACTATGGCTACACCTTC. Its protein is CASSEQGTPSNYGYTF.

This CDR3 reads CASSPGQPMELFF. DNA for the CDR3: TGTGCCAGCAGCCCGGGACAGCCGATGGAGCTGTTTTTT. V is TRBV7-9 and J is TRBJ2-2; the match to TRBD1 covers 7 bases. The J segment lost 10 bases and the V segment lost 5 bases, leaving 7 bases of the junction unmatched. Germline CDR1 and CDR2: SEHNR and FQNEAQ (reference sequence). The CDR3 totals 13 residues.

This clonotype was recorded a few times. The chain links TRBV12-3 or TRBV12-4 to TRBJ1-4; D is possibly TRBD1 (5 bases). The CDR3 extends over 13 amino acids. V was cut by 8 bases and J by 3 bases, with 10 bases left in between. CDR3 bases: TGTGCCAGCCTGGGGGAATCTAATGAAAAACTGTTTTTT. Its protein is CASLGESNEKLFF.

This chain connects TRBV10-3 to TRBJ2-7; D unresolved. Per the germline V gene, CDR1 is ENHRY and CDR2 is SYGVKD. V lost 5 bases and J 0 bases, leaving 11 bases between the germline ends. CDR3 length: 14 amino acids. CDR3 bases: TGTGCCATCAGTACCGCGGATTTCTCCTACGAGCAGTACTTC. Its protein product is CAISTADFSYEQYF.

This clonotype was observed at least ten times. The V and J genes are TRBV7-2 and TRBJ1-1; D uncertain. The V end lost 5 bases, the J end lost 0 bases, and 7 bases lay between the germline ends. The CDR3 sequence is 13 residues long. CDR1 is SGHTA, CDR2 FQGNSA, per germline. Written as DNA, the CDR3 is TGTGCCAGCAGCGCAAATGTGAACACTGAAGCTTTCTTT. This codes for CASSANVNTEAFF.

The chain carries TRBV13 and TRBJ2-3; D is undetermined. CDR3 length: 16 residues. The ends were cut back, 3 bases at V and 1 base at J, with 14 bases in the middle. Germline assignment: CDR1 PRHDT and CDR2 FYEKMQ (reference sequence). The CDR3 protein is CASSFGRLTGTDTQYF. As DNA, the CDR3 is TGTGCCAGCAGCTTCGGTCGCCTGACTGGCACAGATACGCAGTATTTT.